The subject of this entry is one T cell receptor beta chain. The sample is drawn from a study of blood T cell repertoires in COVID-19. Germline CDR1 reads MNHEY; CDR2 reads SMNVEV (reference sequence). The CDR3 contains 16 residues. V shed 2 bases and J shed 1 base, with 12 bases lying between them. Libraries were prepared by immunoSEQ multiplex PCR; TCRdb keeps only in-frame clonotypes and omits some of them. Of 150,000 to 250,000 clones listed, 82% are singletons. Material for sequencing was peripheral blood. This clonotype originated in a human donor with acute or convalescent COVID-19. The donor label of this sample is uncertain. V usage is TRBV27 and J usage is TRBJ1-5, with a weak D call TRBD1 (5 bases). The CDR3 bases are TGTGCCAGCAGTTTAAGTCGACAGTTGAGCAATCAGCCCCAGCATTTT. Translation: CASSLSRQLSNQPQHF.